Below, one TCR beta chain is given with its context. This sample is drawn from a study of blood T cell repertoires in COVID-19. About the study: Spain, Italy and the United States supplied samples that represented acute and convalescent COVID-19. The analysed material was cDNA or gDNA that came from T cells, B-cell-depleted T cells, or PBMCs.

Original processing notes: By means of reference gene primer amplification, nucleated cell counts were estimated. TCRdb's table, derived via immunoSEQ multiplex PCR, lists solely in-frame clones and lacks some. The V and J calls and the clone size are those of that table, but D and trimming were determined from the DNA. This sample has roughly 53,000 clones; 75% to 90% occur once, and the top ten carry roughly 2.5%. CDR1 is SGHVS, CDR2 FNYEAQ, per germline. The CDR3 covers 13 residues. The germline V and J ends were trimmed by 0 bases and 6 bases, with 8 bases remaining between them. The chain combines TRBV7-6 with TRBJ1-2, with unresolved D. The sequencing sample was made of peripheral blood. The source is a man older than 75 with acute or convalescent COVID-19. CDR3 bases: TGTGCCAGCAGCTTAGCGTCAGAGGATGGCTACACCTTC. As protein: CASSLASEDGYTF.